These 32 T cell receptor beta chains originate from one sample sequenced in a study of molecular identifiers for immune sequencing clone quantification (dated by TCRdb to 2017 to 2018). Receptor libraries were prepared by PCR. Sequencing was carried out with an Illumina HiSeq 4000. TCRdb took the public reads, trimmed them with fastp at Q25, ran MiXCR for clone calling and kept in-frame beta chains. Identical CDR3 proteins give one entry, which carries the most common genes and DNA. Recorded for this sample are about 320,000 distinct CDR3 sequences; around a fifth of them occurred a single time. In total, the top ten clones hold approximately 0.84% of the sample. The material sequenced was naive CD8+ T cells from blood, with Jurkat cell RNA spiked in. In light of the paper, this sample's cell subset or site label describes: FACS-sorted CD8+CD4-CCR7+CD45RA+ naive T cells. The origin of the receptors is a human donor in good health. Some libraries in this study had Jurkat cell RNA spiked in.

V is TRBV9 and J is TRBJ2-1, with D possibly called TRBD1 or TRBD2 (5 bases each). Deletions cut 0 bases from V and 0 bases from J, with 10 bases between. CDR1 is SGDLS and CDR2 is YYNGEE in the germline V gene. The CDR3 runs 16 residues. The DNA of the CDR3 is TGTGCCAGCAGCGTAGAGGGGACGAGCTCCTACAATGAGCAGTTCTTC. This gives the protein CASSVEGTSSYNEQFF. Filled out from reference TRBV9 and TRBJ2-1, the complete variable domain reads DSGVTQTPKHLITATGQRVTLRCSPRSGDLSVYWYQQSLDQGLQFLIQYYNGEERAKGNILERFSAQQFPDLHSELNLSSLELGDSALYFCASSVEGTSSYNEQFFGPGTRLTVL.

This clonotype has just a few counts. The genes are TRBV30 and TRBJ2-4; TRBD2 matches 15 bases. The CDR3 length is 20 residues. The junction had 15 bases not matched to a gene; V was cut back by 4 bases and J by 2 bases. Per germline, CDR1 GTSNPN and CDR2 SVGIG (reference sequence). CDR3 DNA: TGTGCCTGGATACCTTTTGGACTAGCGGGAGGGCCCTCGACCAAAAACATTCAGTACTTC. Translated: CAWIPFGLAGGPSTKNIQYF. Looking up the rest from reference TRBV30 and TRBJ2-4 gives the full variable domain: SQTIHQWPATLVQPVGSPLSLECTVEGTSNPNLYWYRQAAGRGLQLLFYSVGIGQISSEVPQNLSASRPQDRQFILSSKKLLLSDSGFYLCAWIPFGLAGGPSTKNIQYFGAGTRLSVL.

This clonotype has at least ten counts. The rearrangement joins TRBV7-9 to TRBJ2-3; 10 bases match TRBD1. V shed 2 bases and J 3 bases; nucleotides not matched to a gene: 8. The CDR3 is 17 residues long. Germline V gene data show CDR1 as SEHNR and CDR2 as FQNEAQ (reference sequence). The CDR3 loop reads CASSLTEGTGDTDTQYF. DNA for the CDR3: TGTGCCAGCAGCTTAACGGAGGGGACAGGGGATACAGATACGCAGTATTTT.

Ten or more counts support this clonotype. The rearrangement joins TRBV29-1 to TRBJ1-1, with D uncertain. Looked up from germline, CDR1 is SQVTM and CDR2 is ANQGSEA. The CDR3 extends over 12 amino acids. Trimming removed 7 bases from V and 6 bases from J, with 15 bases in between. The CDR3 coding sequence is TGCAGCGACGGAAGGACGGAACCTGAAGCTTTCTTT. Translating gives CSDGRTEPEAFF.

This clonotype has a count of ten or more. The chain is built from TRBV19 and TRBJ2-3, with 7 bases that match TRBD1. This CDR3 region has 15 residues. V was pared by 3 bases and J by 4 bases, with 7 bases of the junction left unmatched. CDR1 and CDR2 from the germline V gene are LNHDA and SQIVND (reference sequence). This CDR3 is CASSITDRSADTQYF. In nucleotides, the CDR3 is TGTGCCAGTAGTATTACGGACAGGAGTGCAGATACGCAGTATTTT.

Turning to this clonotype: It may be a read error: a sequence one base away is much more abundant. This chain links TRBV21-1 with TRBJ1-2; TRBD1 is taken as the D call from the table, unchecked against the DNA. TRBV21-1 counts as a pseudogene. The CDR3 extends over 15 amino acids. The CDR3 loop is CPSSSSDRVSYGYTF. The CDR3 nucleotides read TGTCCCAGCAGCTCCTCGGACAGGGTTTCCTATGGCTACACCTTC.

There are many counts of this clonotype. This chain uses TRBV7-9 with TRBJ2-7; possible D gene TRBD2, 6 bases. This CDR3 is built from 15 residues. Trimming took 1 base from V and 3 from J, leaving 13 bases between them. Germline CDR1 SEHNR, CDR2 FQNEAQ (reference sequence). For the CDR3, the DNA is TGTGCCAGCAGCTTAGAGAGCCCGGGGGACTACGAGCAGTACTTC. This sequence encodes CASSLESPGDYEQYF.

This clonotype turned up a few times. A much larger clone differs by one base, so this may be a read error. This chain connects TRBV6-5 to TRBJ1-4; TRBD1 aligns across 9 bases. CDR1 MNHEY and CDR2 SVGAGI come from the germline V gene. The CDR3 totals 13 residues. Written as DNA, the CDR3 is TGTGCCAGCAGTGACTCTAGGACAGGGGAACTGTTTTTT. It yields the protein CASSDSRTGELFF.

This clonotype was found many times. This CDR3 is CASSLGPLGPQETQYF. For the CDR3, the DNA is TGTGCCAGCAGCTTAGGTCCATTGGGGCCCCAAGAGACCCAGTACTTC. The rearrangement joins TRBV7-9 to TRBJ2-5; D possibly corresponds to TRBD1 (5 bases). The CDR3 runs 16 residues. CDR1 is SEHNR, CDR2 FQNEAQ, per germline (reference sequence). V gave up 1 base and J gave up 1 base, with 13 bases separating them.

A remark on this clonotype: The junction shows a germline mismatch at one end, possibly a read error. The V call is TRBV6-2 or TRBV6-3, the J call TRBJ1-1, with D possibly TRBD1 on 6 matching bases. The germline gives CDR1 MNHEY, CDR2 SVGEGT. CDR3 size: 14 residues. CDR3 coding DNA: TGTGCCAGCAGTTTGACGGGGGCGGTCACTGTAGCTTTCTTT. This codes for CASSLTGAVTVAFF.

This clonotype was seen many times. V and J are TRBV5-1 and TRBJ2-7; D is undetermined. The germline V gene encodes CDR1 SGHRS and CDR2 YFSETQ. The CDR3 sequence is 15 residues long. The V and J ends lost 3 bases and 5 bases respectively, with 18 bases between them. CDR3 protein: CASSSEGEGRNEQYF. The CDR3 DNA reads TGCGCCAGCAGCTCGGAAGGTGAAGGGCGGAACGAGCAGTACTTC.

There are many counts of this clonotype. The chain links TRBV12-3 or TRBV12-4 to TRBJ1-4; 7 nucleotides match TRBD1. This CDR3 region has 16 residues. Unmatched junction bases numbered 10, after V lost 3 bases and J lost 6 bases. The CDR3 is CASSLAPQGGDEKLFF. The CDR3 DNA is TGTGCCAGCAGTTTGGCACCCCAGGGGGGGGATGAAAAACTGTTTTTT.

This clonotype was counted ten times or more. V is TRBV7-8 and J is TRBJ2-3; the match to TRBD1 covers 9 bases. Germline lookup yields CDR1 SGHVS and CDR2 FQNEAQ. Trimming removed 5 bases from V and 9 bases from J; junction bases left unmatched: 3. The CDR3 loop spans 12 amino acids. CDR3 protein: CASSTGGGTQYF. In DNA, the CDR3 is TGTGCCAGCAGCACAGGGGGCGGGACGCAGTATTTT.

The chain employs TRBV6-2 or TRBV6-3 and TRBJ2-3, with D perhaps matching TRBD1 or TRBD2 (5 bases each). The CDR3 length is 14 residues. The V gene's germline CDR1 is MNHEY and CDR2 SVGEGT. The V end was cut by 6 bases, the J end by 1 base, with 11 bases between. The CDR3 DNA is TGTGCCAGCAGGAGGGGATGGGGCACAGATACGCAGTATTTT. This encodes CASRRGWGTDTQYF.

This clonotype was observed at least ten times. The rearrangement joins TRBV28 to TRBJ2-7, with D maybe TRBD1 (5 bases). Trimming cost V 7 bases and J 2 bases, with 12 bases left between them. Germline V CDR1 and CDR2: MDHEN, SYDVKM. CDR3 length: 13 residues. For the CDR3, the DNA is TGTGCCAGCACTGAAGGGGCCCCCTACGAGCAGTACTTC. It yields the protein CASTEGAPYEQYF.

The chain combines TRBV20-1 with TRBJ2-1; a possible D gene is TRBD2 (5 bases). CDR3 length: 15 residues. CDR1 and CDR2 from the germline V gene are DFQATT and SNEGSKA (reference sequence). Trimming took off 6 bases at V and 2 bases at J, with 17 bases between the two ends. The CDR3, as DNA: TGCAGTGCAGCGTCTGAGGGTCTCACCTACAATGAGCAGTTCTTC. Translating gives CSAASEGLTYNEQFF.

Ten or more counts support this clonotype. The CDR3 nucleotides read TGTGCCAGCAGCTCAGGGGGCCCTGAGACCCAGTACTTC. It yields the protein CASSSGGPETQYF. V and J are TRBV5-4 and TRBJ2-5; 8 bases match TRBD1. J was trimmed by 5 bases and V by 3 bases; bases with no gene match: 3. CDR3 length equals 13 residues. CDR1 is SGHNT, CDR2 YYREEE, per germline (reference sequence).

The rearrangement links TRBV10-3 to TRBJ2-7; no definite D call. The V end lost 2 bases, the J end lost 6 bases, and 11 bases lay between the germline ends. CDR1 ENHRY and CDR2 SYGVKD come from the germline V gene. This CDR3 spans 13 amino acids. The CDR3 DNA follows: TGTGCCATCAGTGAGGTCCTTCGGGTCGAGCAGTACTTC. Residues: CAISEVLRVEQYF.

Points on this clonotype: One base away lies a much larger clone, so this may be a sequencing read error. The chain links TRBV20-1 to TRBJ2-7; 8 positions match TRBD1. The germline CDR1 and CDR2 sequences are DFQATT and SNEGSKA (reference sequence). There are 13 residues in the CDR3. The CDR3 loop reads CSAQTGVGYEQHF. The CDR3 region has the DNA TGCAGTGCCCAGACAGGGGTCGGCTACGAGCAGCACTTC.

As to this clonotype: A read error may account for a junction end that differs from germline. V usage is TRBV24-1 and J usage is TRBJ2-2; D is possibly TRBD1 or TRBD2 (5 bases each). Per the germline V gene, CDR1 is KGHDR and CDR2 is SFDVKD. The length of the CDR3 is 18 residues. CDR3 DNA: TGTGCCAACAGTGATTCCCGGACGGGACCCCCGCACACCGGGGAGCTGTTTTTT. Translated: CANSDSRTGPPHTGELFF.

This clonotype was seen once. A much larger clone differs by one base, so this may be a read error. This chain connects TRBV7-9 to TRBJ1-4; D is perhaps TRBD1 (5 bases). CDR3 size: 15 residues. The germline V gene encodes CDR1 SEHNR and CDR2 FQNEAQ (reference sequence). The CDR3 reads CASSLMTATNEKLLF. The CDR3 nucleotides are TGTGCCAGCAGCTTGATGACAGCAACTAATGAAAAACTGCTTTTT.

V gene TRBV30 combines with J gene TRBJ2-2; D possibly corresponds to TRBD2 (6 bases). The CDR3 sequence is 15 residues long. Germline CDR1 reads GTSNPN; CDR2 reads SVGIG (reference sequence). V lost 4 bases to trimming and J lost 3 bases, with 15 bases between them. CDR3 protein: CAWKGGGVDTGELFF. CDR3 nucleotides: TGTGCCTGGAAAGGTGGCGGGGTGGACACCGGGGAGCTGTTTTTT.

This clonotype was seen more than once but under ten times. This sequence joins TRBV19 and TRBJ2-7; the D gene is possibly TRBD1 (5 bases). This CDR3 is built from 13 residues. Germline V gene data show CDR1 as LNHDA and CDR2 as SQIVND (reference sequence). V shed 4 bases and J shed 5 bases, with 12 bases lying between them. CDR3 in DNA: TGTGCCAGTAGTACAGGGTTCATCGACGAGCAGTACTTC. Protein product: CASSTGFIDEQYF.

Worth noting for this clonotype: This may come from a read error, since a much larger clone is one base off. The chain employs TRBV6-5 and TRBJ1-2, with D hard to call. The CDR3 covers 13 residues. CDR1 is MNHEY, CDR2 SVGAGI, per germline. CDR3 residues: CASGYSDNNGYTF. The CDR3 coding sequence is TGTGCCAGCGGTTACTCCGACAATAATGGCTACACCTTC.

This clonotype was detected many times. The chain recombines TRBV5-4 with TRBJ2-4; a possible D gene is TRBD1 (6 bases). The germline gives CDR1 SGHNT, CDR2 YYREEE (reference sequence). This CDR3 has 13 amino acids. Trimming took 2 bases from V and 5 from J, leaving 8 bases between them. This CDR3 reads CASSLWTENIQYF. The CDR3 coding sequence is TGTGCCAGCAGCTTATGGACAGAAAACATTCAGTACTTC.

This rearrangement joins TRBV4-3 to TRBJ2-3, with D hard to call. Per the germline V gene, CDR1 is LGHNA and CDR2 is YSLEER. With 0 bases removed from V and 4 bases from J, the gap between germline ends came to 8 bases. CDR3 length equals 14 residues. The DNA of the CDR3 is TGCGCCAGCAGCCAAGACAATTGGGCAGATACGCAGTATTTT. Amino acids: CASSQDNWADTQYF.

The J gene is TRBJ1-5, the V gene TRBV4-3; D uncertain. This CDR3 has 17 residues. Germline values: CDR1 LGHNA, CDR2 YSLEER. The germline V and J ends were trimmed by 2 bases and 3 bases, with 17 bases remaining between them. The CDR3 DNA is TGCGCCAGCAGCCAAAACGGTTACCCATCCGACAATCAGCCCCAGCATTTT. Protein product: CASSQNGYPSDNQPQHF.

This clonotype showed up many times. This chain connects TRBV14 to TRBJ1-6; D is uncertain. Trimming left V 0 bases short and J 10 bases short, with 10 bases between. The V gene's germline CDR1 is SGHDN and CDR2 FVKESK. The CDR3 covers 14 residues. The CDR3 sequence: CASSQDHEWSPLHF. CDR3 nucleotide sequence: TGTGCCAGCAGCCAAGATCATGAGTGGTCACCCCTCCACTTT.

This clonotype was seen repeatedly, ten times or more. This chain links TRBV14 with TRBJ1-1; the D is unclear. Germline V gene lookup returns CDR1 SGHDN and CDR2 FVKESK. Trimming shortened V by 1 base and J by 6 bases, and 18 bases separated the two germline ends. The CDR3 consists of 16 residues. CDR3 protein: CASSQGIRTGYPEAFF. CDR3 DNA: TGTGCCAGCAGCCAAGGCATCAGGACCGGATATCCTGAAGCTTTCTTT.

Comments on this clonotype: This may stem from a read error, because a much larger clone lies one nucleotide away. This chain's CDR3 is CASSLQPAYLGQYF. DNA of the CDR3: TGTGCCAGCAGCTTACAACCAGCCTATCTCGGGCAGTACTTC. The rearrangement links TRBV5-6 to TRBJ2-7; D unresolved. This CDR3 is built from 14 residues. Trimming shortened V by 2 bases and J by 9 bases, and 18 bases separated the two germline ends. Germline assignment: CDR1 SGHDT and CDR2 YYEEEE.

This clonotype was recorded many times. The chain joins TRBV5-1 to TRBJ2-2; D possibly corresponds to TRBD1 (5 bases). The V end lost 0 bases, the J end lost 3 bases, and 12 bases lay between the germline ends. The CDR3 is 16 residues long. In germline, CDR1 is SGHRS, CDR2 YFSETQ. Here the CDR3 DNA reads TGCGCCAGCAGCTTGGACGCGACAGATTACACCGGGGAGCTGTTTTTT. It is translated as CASSLDATDYTGELFF.

This clonotype occurred a few times. V usage is TRBV6-2 or TRBV6-3 and J usage is TRBJ1-1; no definite D call. CDR1 is MNHEY and CDR2 is SVGEGT in the germline V gene. Between the trimmed V and J ends, which lost 0 bases and 0 bases, there was a span of 11 bases. This CDR3 region has 16 residues. The CDR3 coding sequence is TGTGCCAGCAGTTACTCGTTGACCCATTTGAACACTGAAGCTTTCTTT. The encoded protein is CASSYSLTHLNTEAFF.